Below, 28 T cell receptor beta chains from the same sample are listed, as sequenced in a study of cytomegalovirus exposure and HLA in healthy donors. The assay was immunoSEQ multiplex PCR, and TCRdb's table has in-frame clones only and misses some. Of 190,000 or so clones listed, roughly four fifths were seen once; the top ten hold 2.5% to 3%. Sequenced: PBMCs. The source is a young woman in good health and CMV-seropositive.

The gene calls are TRBV5-1 and TRBJ1-6; tentatively, D is TRBD1 (5 bases). Trimming left V 0 bases short and J 5 bases short, with 12 bases between. This CDR3 contains 16 residues. Germline lookup yields CDR1 SGHRS and CDR2 YFSETQ. The CDR3 sequence is CASSLEVQGNNSPLHF. The CDR3 nucleotides are TGCGCCAGCAGCTTGGAGGTCCAGGGAAATAATTCACCCCTCCACTTT.

This clone was detected once. V gene TRBV9 combines with J gene TRBJ2-2; D is perhaps TRBD2 (6 bases). The length of the CDR3 is 17 residues. Germline V gene lookup returns CDR1 SGDLS and CDR2 YYNGEE. V was shortened by 0 bases and J by 5 bases, with 17 bases between the two germline ends. The DNA of the CDR3 is TGTGCCAGCAGCGTAGGCGGTCCACTAGGACTAACCGGGGAGCTGTTTTTT. Residues: CASSVGGPLGLTGELFF.

The chain couples TRBV9 to TRBJ2-2; 10 positions agree with TRBD1. J lost 1 base, V lost 6 bases, and 6 bases had no gene match. Germline values: CDR1 SGDLS, CDR2 YYNGEE. The CDR3 consists of 16 residues. The DNA for the CDR3 is TGTGCCAGCAACGAGGGGGACAGGGGGAACACCGGGGAGCTGTTTTTT. It is translated as CASNEGDRGNTGELFF.

The chain recombines TRBV5-1 with TRBJ2-1, with 8 bases fitting TRBD2. The CDR3 covers 17 residues. V shed 4 bases and J 3 bases; nucleotides not matched to a gene: 12. The germline CDR1 and CDR2 sequences are SGHRS and YFSETQ. CDR3 DNA sequence: TGCGCCAGCAGCCCCCACTGGGGGCGGGGGGTCTACAATGAGCAGTTCTTC. Translating it yields CASSPHWGRGVYNEQFF.

In its sample, this clone was seen once. The V gene is TRBV5-1, the J gene TRBJ1-1, with D possibly being TRBD1 (6 bases). Germline loops: CDR1 SGHRS, CDR2 YFSETQ. The CDR3 runs 15 residues. V was shortened by 4 bases and J by 2 bases, with 15 bases between the two germline ends. For the CDR3, the DNA is TGCGCCAGCAGCCCATCCAGGGGTCTTAACACTGAAGCTTTCTTT. It encodes CASSPSRGLNTEAFF.

V usage is TRBV6-5 and J usage is TRBJ1-5; a possible D gene is TRBD1 (5 bases). CDR1 MNHEY and CDR2 SVGAGI come from the germline V gene. The CDR3 contains 14 residues. V lost 0 bases and J lost 4, with 7 bases in between. CDR3 DNA sequence: TGTGCCAGCAGTTACTCTAAGGGGAATCAGCCCCAGCATTTT. This codes for CASSYSKGNQPQHF.

J is TRBJ2-1 and V is TRBV5-8; no reliable D call. The CDR3 has 12 amino acids. V was trimmed by 6 bases and J by 13 bases, leaving 17 bases between them. In germline, CDR1 is SGHTS, CDR2 YDEGEE. CDR3 residues: CASKPPLRHQFF. The CDR3 region has the DNA TGTGCCAGCAAGCCCCCGTTACGACACCAGTTCTTC.

The rearrangement joins TRBV6-1 to TRBJ1-6; D not certain. In germline, CDR1 is MNHNS, CDR2 SASEGT. The V and J ends lost 6 bases and 7 bases respectively, with 10 bases between them. The CDR3 spans 13 residues. CDR3 nucleotides: TGTGCCAGCAGGATTGTGGGCAATTCACCCCTCCACTTT. This gives the protein CASRIVGNSPLHF.

J is TRBJ1-6 and V is TRBV6-5, with a weak D call TRBD1 (5 bases). V was cut by 5 bases and J by 3 bases, with 11 bases left in between. The CDR3 is 15 residues long. Germline V gene lookup returns CDR1 MNHEY and CDR2 SVGAGI. The CDR3: CASSPRQSYNSPLHF. The CDR3 nucleotides read TGTGCCAGCAGTCCCAGACAGAGCTATAATTCACCCCTCCACTTT.

V usage is TRBV9 and J usage is TRBJ2-3; 9 positions agree with TRBD2. Per germline, CDR1 SGDLS and CDR2 YYNGEE. V shed 3 bases and J 2 bases; nucleotides not matched to a gene: 10. The CDR3 runs 17 residues. CDR3 residues: CASSAALAGFDTDTQYF. CDR3 nucleotide sequence: TGTGCCAGCAGCGCCGCCCTAGCGGGGTTCGACACAGATACGCAGTATTTT.

CDR3 amino acids: CATRSSSFNQPQHF. The CDR3 DNA follows: TGTGCCACTAGATCCTCCAGCTTTAATCAGCCCCAGCATTTT. V usage is TRBV6-5 and J usage is TRBJ1-5; unclear D gene. Germline V CDR1 and CDR2: MNHEY, SVGAGI. The CDR3 runs to 14 residues. V lost 10 bases and J lost 4, with 17 bases in between.

The chain carries TRBV15 and TRBJ2-7; TRBD2 aligns across 15 bases. Unmatched junction bases numbered 2, after V lost 4 bases and J lost 4 bases. This CDR3 is built from 15 residues. Germline V gene lookup returns CDR1 LNHNV and CDR2 YYDKDF (reference sequence). This chain's CDR3 is CATSKGLAGGYEQYF. The CDR3 DNA sequence: TGTGCCACCAGCAAGGGACTAGCGGGGGGATACGAGCAGTACTTC.

This chain joins TRBV18 and TRBJ1-4, with D unresolved. The V gene's germline CDR1 is KGHSH and CDR2 LQKENI. The V end lost 3 bases, the J end lost 7 bases, and 15 bases lay between the germline ends. The CDR3 covers 15 residues. DNA of the CDR3: TGTGCCAGCTCACCCTCCGGCACAGCAGGTGAAAAACTGTTTTTT. Translated: CASSPSGTAGEKLFF.

The gene calls are TRBV19 and TRBJ1-2; TRBD1 is a possible D gene (5 bases). The CDR3 totals 15 residues. The germline CDR1 and CDR2 sequences are LNHDA and SQIVND (reference sequence). Trimming shortened V by 6 bases and J by 4 bases, and 18 bases separated the two germline ends. The CDR3 region has the DNA TGTGCCAGTAGCGCCAAGGGTAGCGGGACCTATGGCTACACCTTC. It is translated as CASSAKGSGTYGYTF. Full variable domain (outside the CDR3, taken from reference TRBV19 and TRBJ1-2): DGGITQSPKYLFRKEGQNVTLSCEQNLNHDAMYWYRQDPGQGLRLIYYSQIVNDFQKGDIAEGYSVSREKKESFPLTVTSAQKNPTAFYLCASSAKGSGTYGYTFGSGTRLTVV.

The genes are TRBV5-4 and TRBJ1-4; no reliable D call. This CDR3 is built from 15 residues. Trimming shortened V by 6 bases and J by 2 bases, and 14 bases separated the two germline ends. Germline values: CDR1 SGHNT, CDR2 YYREEE (reference sequence). CDR3: CASTKAGQTNEKLFF. CDR3 sequence (DNA): TGTGCCAGCACCAAAGCGGGCCAGACTAATGAAAAACTGTTTTTT.

The J gene is TRBJ1-5, the V gene TRBV5-1, with 10 nucleotides matching TRBD1. V lost 0 bases and J lost 0; bases outside the gene matches: 3. The CDR3 runs to 17 residues. CDR1 is SGHRS and CDR2 is YFSETQ in the germline V gene. The CDR3 sequence: CASSLGGTGASNQPQHF. The DNA for the CDR3 is TGCGCCAGCAGCTTGGGGGGGACAGGGGCTAGCAATCAGCCCCAGCATTTT.

This chain links TRBV4-3 with TRBJ1-2; TRBD1 is a possible D gene (6 bases). Trimming left V 0 bases short and J 4 bases short, with 12 bases between. This CDR3 is built from 15 residues. The germline V gene encodes CDR1 LGHNA and CDR2 YSLEER. The CDR3 spells CASSQEQGRIYGYTF. CDR3 nucleotides: TGCGCCAGCAGCCAAGAACAGGGCCGCATCTATGGCTACACCTTC.

The rearrangement links TRBV5-4 to TRBJ2-3, with 10 bases fitting TRBD2. The CDR3 length is 15 residues. V lost 2 bases to trimming and J lost 5 bases; unmatched junction nucleotides: 5. Germline-derived CDR1 and CDR2 are SGHNT and YYREEE (reference sequence). For the CDR3, the DNA is TGTGCCAGCAGCTTAGCGGGGGGGCCTAGAGATACGCAGTATTTT. Residues: CASSLAGGPRDTQYF.

This chain links TRBV9 with TRBJ1-6; 8 nucleotides line up with TRBD1. Germline V gene sequence: CDR1 SGDLS, CDR2 YYNGEE. This CDR3 has 15 residues. Trimming took 0 bases from V and 10 from J; bases not matched to a gene: 6. CDR3 sequence reads: CASSVVGTGNSPLHF. CDR3 in DNA: TGTGCCAGCAGCGTAGTAGGGACAGGTAACTCACCCCTCCACTTT.

The chain has TRBV4-2 and TRBJ2-2; the D is unclear. This CDR3 comprises 15 residues. V shed 0 bases and J shed 6 bases, with 11 bases lying between them. Germline V gives CDR1 LGHNA, CDR2 YNFKEQ. The CDR3 is CASSQEIATSGELFF. The CDR3 coding sequence is TGTGCCAGCAGCCAAGAAATAGCTACATCCGGGGAGCTGTTTTTT.

This chain joins TRBV9 and TRBJ2-7; 11 positions match TRBD2. V trimming: 4 bases; J trimming: 6 bases; junction bases outside the gene matches: 9. Per the germline V gene, CDR1 is SGDLS and CDR2 is YYNGEE. The CDR3 has 15 residues. CDR3 loop: CASSSIAGGPSEQYF. CDR3 bases: TGTGCCAGCAGCTCAATAGCGGGGGGGCCTAGCGAGCAGTACTTC.

The chain joins TRBV27 to TRBJ2-7, with 7 bases identical to TRBD1. Germline assignment: CDR1 MNHEY and CDR2 SMNVEV (reference sequence). The CDR3 is 17 amino acids. Losses at the gene ends were 2 bases for V and 3 bases for J; bases not matched to a gene: 13. The CDR3: CASSLKGQSLRGYEQYF. In DNA form, the CDR3 reads TGTGCCAGCAGTTTAAAGGGACAGTCCTTGAGGGGCTACGAGCAGTACTTC.

In DNA, the CDR3 is TGTGCCATCAGTTCGGGACTAGCGGGGGGGCCTTACAATGAGCAGTTCTTC. Its protein is CAISSGLAGGPYNEQFF. V is TRBV10-3 and J is TRBJ2-1, with 16 bases that match TRBD2. The V and J ends lost 5 bases and 4 bases, in that order; junction bases with no gene match: 5. Germline V CDR1 and CDR2: ENHRY, SYGVKD. This CDR3 is built from 17 residues.

V is TRBV5-4 and J is TRBJ2-7; possibly TRBD2 for D (6 bases). Per the germline V gene, CDR1 is SGHNT and CDR2 is YYREEE (reference sequence). V lost 4 bases and J 2 bases, leaving 13 bases between the germline ends. The CDR3 extends over 14 amino acids. The CDR3 nucleotides read TGTGCCAGCAGCGCCCACCCGGGGGCCTACGAGCAGTACTTC. Translation: CASSAHPGAYEQYF.

In this sample, this clone turned up once. The chain carries TRBV4-1 and TRBJ2-7, with D perhaps TRBD2 (6 bases). Trimming removed 1 base at V and 5 bases at J, with 15 bases between. The CDR3 has 15 amino acids. CDR1 and CDR2 (germline): MGHRA, YSYEKL. The chain's CDR3 is CASSQVGGKDHEQYF. The DNA for the CDR3 is TGCGCCAGCAGCCAAGTCGGGGGAAAGGACCACGAGCAGTACTTC.

This chain uses TRBV14 with TRBJ2-7, with 8 bases identical to TRBD1. The CDR3 sequence is 16 residues long. Germline CDR1 reads SGHDN; CDR2 reads FVKESK. The V and J ends lost 3 bases and 3 bases, in that order; junction bases with no gene match: 10. The CDR3, as DNA: TGTGCCAGCAGCCACGGGCTGAACAGGGGGAGCTACGAGCAGTACTTC. Its translation is CASSHGLNRGSYEQYF. Full variable domain (remainder filled in from reference TRBV14 and TRBJ2-7): EAGVTQFPSHSVIEKGQTVTLRCDPISGHDNLYWYRRVMGKEIKFLLHFVKESKQDESGMPNNRFLAERTGGTYSTLKVQPAELEDSGVYFCASSHGLNRGSYEQYFGPGTRLTVT.

The chain links TRBV9 to TRBJ1-1; TRBD1 might be the D (6 bases). Germline V CDR1 and CDR2: SGDLS, YYNGEE. The CDR3 has 14 residues. Deletions cut 4 bases from V and 2 bases from J, with 12 bases between. The CDR3 is CASSPGHINTEAFF. CDR3 coding DNA: TGTGCCAGCAGCCCGGGACACATAAACACTGAAGCTTTCTTT.

The rearrangement joins TRBV19 to TRBJ1-3, with TRBD1 identical over 7 bases. CDR1 is LNHDA and CDR2 is SQIVND in the germline V gene (reference sequence). Losses at the gene ends were 7 bases for V and 4 bases for J; bases not matched to a gene: 7. The CDR3 has 14 residues. CDR3 bases: TGTGCCAGTACCGCGACAGGGTCGGGAAACACCATATATTTT. Amino acids: CASTATGSGNTIYF.